A selection of T cell receptor beta chains follows, all from one sample in a study of molecular identifiers for immune sequencing clone quantification. TCRdb redid the calling of the PCR reads with MiXCR, one entry per CDR3 protein. This sample has under 800,000 distinct CDR3 sequences, with roughly 27% found just once. The sample taken for sequencing was naive CD8+ T cells from blood, with Jurkat cell RNA spiked in. The receptor source for this set is a human donor in good health. Some libraries in this study had Jurkat cell RNA spiked in. Each CDR3 is given with its conserved first and last residue. D genes are given only for firm matches. Expanded clones get a size class; other rows say once, few or many, or leave the size out.

- | TRBJ1-4 | 14 | many | TRBV7-9 | TGTGCCAGCAGCCCCGGAGTAGGGCATGAAAAACTGTTTTTT | CASSPGVGHEKLFF
- | TRBJ2-1 | 14 | - | TRBV5-4 | TGTGCCAGCAGCGCGACGGGCAGCTACAGTGAGCAGTTCTTC | CASSATGSYSEQFF
- | TRBJ1-2 | 12 | many | TRBV5-4 | TGTGCCAGCAGCTTGGAAAGCTATGGCTACACCTTC | CASSLESYGYTF
TRBD1 | TRBJ2-1 | 17 | - | TRBV6-8 | TGTGCCAGCAGTGGACGAAATCGGACAGGTAGGGTAGATGAGCAGTTCTTC | CASSGRNRTGRVDEQFF
- | TRBJ2-7 | 15 | many | TRBV2 | TGTGCCAGCAGTGAGCGGGTCGCCAGCTCCTACGAGCAGTACTTC | CASSERVASSYEQYF
TRBD2 | TRBJ2-3 | 15 | - | TRBV28 | TGTGCCAGCAGTAAGGTAGCGGGAAGCACAGATACGCAGTATTTT | CASSKVAGSTDTQYF
TRBD1 | TRBJ1-4 | 15 | many | TRBV4-1 | TGCGCCAGCAGCCAATCACAGGGGGGACTAGAAAAACTGTTTTTT | CASSQSQGGLEKLFF
TRBD1 | TRBJ2-5 | 18 | few | TRBV19 | TGTGCCAGTAGTATGGAGACTCCTTGGACAGGGGGACAAGAGACCCAGTACTTC | CASSMETPWTGGQETQYF
TRBD1 | TRBJ2-5 | 14 | - | TRBV6-2/TRBV6-3 | TGTGCCAGCAGTTACAATACAGGGGGGGAGACCCAGTACTTC | CASSYNTGGETQYF
TRBD1 | TRBJ1-1 | 17 | - | TRBV30 | TGTGCCTGGAGTTGGACCCGGGACAGGGAATCGAACACTGAAGCTTTCTTT | CAWSWTRDRESNTEAFF
- | TRBJ2-7 | 13 | - | TRBV28 | TGTGCCAGCAGCACCACCGAAAGTGGCGAGCAGTACTTC | CASSTTESGEQYF
- | TRBJ1-6 | 13 | few | TRBV6-2/TRBV6-3 | TGTGCCAGCAGTTCCAGGCATAATTCACCCCTCCACTTT | CASSSRHNSPLHF
TRBD1 | TRBJ1-1 | 14 | many | TRBV6-2/TRBV6-3 | TGTGCCAGCAGTCGGACAGGGCTCGGGACTGAAGCTTTCTTT | CASSRTGLGTEAFF
- | TRBJ2-2 | 16 | - | TRBV14 | TGTGCCAGCAGCCAAGCCCCGGGGGAGTCCCCCGGGGAGCTGTTTTTT | CASSQAPGESPGELFF
- | TRBJ1-1 | 16 | - | TRBV27 | - | CASSLHVGQGNTEASF
TRBD1 | TRBJ1-1 | 14 | - | TRBV12-3/TRBV12-4 | TGTGCCAGCAGTCTGACAGGGGGCTGGTCTGAAGCTTTCTTT | CASSLTGGWSEAFF
- | TRBJ2-6 | 17 | - | TRBV18 | TGTGCCAGCTCACCCGATCGCGGGTTAGGTGGGGCCAACGTCCTGACTTTC | CASSPDRGLGGANVLTF
- | TRBJ2-7 | 15 | - | TRBV20-1 | TGCAGTGCTCACGATGACAGGACATTGGGCTACGAGCAGTACTTC | CSAHDDRTLGYEQYF
- | TRBJ1-1 | 14 | many | TRBV6-5 | TGTGCCAGCAGCCCCGGGACATTAGTCACTGAAGCTTTCTTT | CASSPGTLVTEAFF
- | TRBJ2-7 | 14 | few | TRBV30 | TGTGCCTGGAGAGGGGGTGACAGAACCTACGAGCAGTACTTC | CAWRGGDRTYEQYF
- | TRBJ1-4 | 13 | many | TRBV7-2 | TGTGCCAGCAGCCCAAGGTCTAATGAAAAACTGTTTTTT | CASSPRSNEKLFF
TRBD2 | TRBJ2-2 | 17 | many | TRBV5-1 | TGCGCCAGCAGCTTGGGTCTAGCGGGGCCGAACACCGGGGAGCTGTTTTTT | CASSLGLAGPNTGELFF
- | TRBJ1-1 | 17 | - | TRBV2 | TGTGCCAGCAGTGAAGCTGGGGTGGCAGGTACGAACACTGAAGCTTTCTTT | CASSEAGVAGTNTEAFF
- | TRBJ1-1 | 11 | few | TRBV7-9 | TGTGCCATTACGACATTCGCTGAAGCTTTCTTT | CAITTFAEAFF
- | TRBJ1-5 | 15 | - | TRBV19 | TGTGCCAGTAGTATTATTGGGATTTTGGGTCAGCCCCAGCATTTT | CASSIIGILGQPQHF
- | TRBJ2-7 | 14 | - | TRBV19 | TGTGCCAGTAGCCCGAGCGCGGGTTCCTACGAGCAGTACTTC | CASSPSAGSYEQYF
- | TRBJ2-3 | 17 | - | TRBV7-2 | TGTGCCAGCAGCTTAGATCCCAGGGCCGCTATGCCCGCTCCGCCGTATTTT | CASSLDPRAAMPAPPYF
- | TRBJ2-7 | 13 | few | TRBV27 | TGTGCCAGCAGCTATGGGGCTTCCTTCGAGCAGTACTTC | CASSYGASFEQYF
TRBD1 | TRBJ1-1 | 16 | - | TRBV3-1 | TGTGCCAGCAGCCCCAAGAGGCCAGGGGGAGTCACTGAAGCTTTCTTT | CASSPKRPGGVTEAFF
TRBD2 | TRBJ2-1 | 15 | - | TRBV6-5 | TGTGCCAGCAGTCCCTATCGGGGGGGGCAAGGTGAGCAGTTCTTC | CASSPYRGGQGEQFF
TRBD2 | TRBJ2-1 | 14 | many | TRBV29-1 | TGCAGCGTTGAAGGACTAGCGGGAGACAATGAGCAGTTCTTC | CSVEGLAGDNEQFF
- | TRBJ1-1 | 15 | many | TRBV7-9 | TGTGCCAGCAGCCTCCCTTTGGGGCTGAACACTGAAGCTTTCTTT | CASSLPLGLNTEAFF
TRBD1 | TRBJ1-2 | 16 | - | TRBV28 | TGTGCCAGCAGTTTTGGGACAGGGGACCTAACCTATGGCTACACCTTC | CASSFGTGDLTYGYTF
TRBD2 | TRBJ2-1 | 15 | - | TRBV3-1 | TGTGCCAGCAGCCAGCGGACTAGCGGTTACAATGAGCAGTTCTTC | CASSQRTSGYNEQFF
- | TRBJ2-7 | 16 | few | TRBV6-5 | TGTGCCAGCAGTTATTCGGGACCCCAAACCTTCTACGAGCAGTACTTC | CASSYSGPQTFYEQYF
- | TRBJ2-7 | 16 | - | TRBV4-1 | TGCGCCAGCAGCCAAGATCCGGCAGGAGCCTCCTACGAGCAGTACTTC | CASSQDPAGASYEQYF
- | TRBJ1-5 | 19 | many | TRBV7-9 | TGTGCCAGCAGCCCGGACAGCCCGACCTCCCCATATAGCAATCAGCCCCAGCATTTT | CASSPDSPTSPYSNQPQHF
- | TRBJ2-3 | 15 | many | TRBV4-3 | TGCGCCAGCAGCCAAGATTGGAGGGGCACAGATACGCAGTATTTT | CASSQDWRGTDTQYF
TRBD1 | TRBJ2-6 | 17 | - | TRBV4-3 | TGCGCCCGCAGCCCCGGGACAGCGGCCTCTGGGGCCAACGTCCTGCCTTTC | CARSPGTAASGANVLPF
- | TRBJ2-7 | 16 | - | TRBV9 | TGTGCCAGCAGCGTAGGAGGGGACCGCCCGTTATACGAGCAGTACTTC | CASSVGGDRPLYEQYF
- | TRBJ2-7 | 13 | few | TRBV20-1 | TGCAGTGCTTCCCCGGCCCCTACCTACGAGCAGTACTTC | CSASPAPTYEQYF
- | TRBJ2-2 | 14 | many | TRBV4-1 | TGCGCCAGCAGCCATCGGACCGGTCCCGGGGAGCTGTTTTTT | CASSHRTGPGELFF
TRBD1 | TRBJ1-3 | 15 | - | TRBV27 | TGTGCCAGCAGTTTGGGGACAGGGGAGGCAAACACCATATATTTT | CASSLGTGEANTIYF
- | TRBJ2-1 | 12 | many | TRBV12-3/TRBV12-4 | TGTGCCAGTACCAAGGTTAGCAATGAGCAGTTCTTC | CASTKVSNEQFF
TRBD2 | TRBJ2-1 | 17 | few | TRBV7-9 | TGTGCCAGCAGCCCCCTGGGCGGGGCTAGCGGGGGTTATGAGCAGTTCTTC | CASSPLGGASGGYEQFF
TRBD2 | TRBJ2-3 | 18 | few | TRBV20-1 | TGCAGTGCCTTGATTTATCCGGGACTAGCGGGGGGCACAGATACGCAGTATTTT | CSALIYPGLAGGTDTQYF
- | TRBJ2-2 | 14 | - | TRBV7-3 | TGTGCCAGCAGCTTATTCGGGGGCACCGGGGAGCTGTTTTTT | CASSLFGGTGELFF
- | TRBJ2-7 | 14 | - | TRBV7-9 | TGTGCCAGCAGCTTAGCGGCCAGTTCCTACGAGCAGTACTTC | CASSLAASSYEQYF
TRBD1 | TRBJ2-7 | 15 | many | TRBV7-6 | TGTGCCAGCAGCCCGGGGACAGGGGGACTCTACGAGCAGTACTTC | CASSPGTGGLYEQYF